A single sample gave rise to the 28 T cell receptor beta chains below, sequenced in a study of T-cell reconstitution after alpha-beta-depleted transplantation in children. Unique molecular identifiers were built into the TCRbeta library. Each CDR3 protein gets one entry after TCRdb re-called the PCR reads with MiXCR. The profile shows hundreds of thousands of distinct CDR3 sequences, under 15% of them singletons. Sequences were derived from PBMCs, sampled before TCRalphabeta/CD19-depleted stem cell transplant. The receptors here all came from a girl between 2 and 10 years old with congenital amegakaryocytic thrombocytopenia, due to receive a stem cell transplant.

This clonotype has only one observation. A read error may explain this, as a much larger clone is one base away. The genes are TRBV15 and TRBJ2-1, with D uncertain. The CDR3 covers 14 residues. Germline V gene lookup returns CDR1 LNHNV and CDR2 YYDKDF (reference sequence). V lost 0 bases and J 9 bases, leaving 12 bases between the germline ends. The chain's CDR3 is CATSRDLRESEQFF. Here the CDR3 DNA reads TGTGCCACCAGCAGAGATTTGAGAGAAAGTGAGCAGTTCTTC.

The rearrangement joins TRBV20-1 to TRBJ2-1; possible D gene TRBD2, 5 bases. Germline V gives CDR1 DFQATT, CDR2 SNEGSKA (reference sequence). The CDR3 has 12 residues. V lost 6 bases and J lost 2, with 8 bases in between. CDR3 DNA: TGCAGTGCCAGACTACCCTACAATGAGCAGTTCTTC. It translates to CSARLPYNEQFF.

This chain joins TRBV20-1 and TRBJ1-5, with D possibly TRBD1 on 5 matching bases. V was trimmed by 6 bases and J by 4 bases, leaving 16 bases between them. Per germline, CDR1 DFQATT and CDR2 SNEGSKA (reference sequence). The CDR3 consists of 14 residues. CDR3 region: CSASPRGRNQPQHF. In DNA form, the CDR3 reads TGCAGTGCCTCCCCGAGGGGCCGGAATCAGCCCCAGCATTTT.

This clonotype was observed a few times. The CDR3 is CASSLGQEVNEQFF. CDR3 nucleotide sequence: TGCGCCAGCAGCCTGGGACAGGAGGTGAATGAGCAGTTCTTC. This sequence joins TRBV5-1 and TRBJ2-1; 8 bases are a match to TRBD1. Germline loops: CDR1 SGHRS, CDR2 YFSETQ. V lost 4 bases, J lost 7 bases, and 7 bases stayed unmatched. CDR3 length: 14 residues.

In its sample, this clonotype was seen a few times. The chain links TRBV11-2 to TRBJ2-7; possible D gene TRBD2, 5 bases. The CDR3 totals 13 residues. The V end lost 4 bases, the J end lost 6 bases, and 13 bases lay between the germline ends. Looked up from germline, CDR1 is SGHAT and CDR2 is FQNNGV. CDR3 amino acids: CASSSPPGTEQYF. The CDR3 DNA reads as TGTGCCAGCAGCTCCCCGCCGGGAACCGAGCAGTACTTC.

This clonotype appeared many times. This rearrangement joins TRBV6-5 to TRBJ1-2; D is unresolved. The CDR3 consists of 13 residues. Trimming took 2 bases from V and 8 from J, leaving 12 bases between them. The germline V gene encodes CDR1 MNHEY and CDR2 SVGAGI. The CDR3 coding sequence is TGTGCCAGCAGTTACGGACCGTTGGGAGGCTACACCTTC. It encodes CASSYGPLGGYTF.

For the CDR3, the DNA is TGTGCCACGACGCCCCGCAGGGAAGGCGGGGAGCTGTTTTTT. It codes for CATTPRREGGELFF. J is TRBJ2-2 and V is TRBV15; D perhaps matches TRBD1 (5 bases). In germline, CDR1 is LNHNV, CDR2 YYDKDF (reference sequence). The CDR3 runs 14 residues. V lost 9 bases and J lost 7, with 18 bases in between.

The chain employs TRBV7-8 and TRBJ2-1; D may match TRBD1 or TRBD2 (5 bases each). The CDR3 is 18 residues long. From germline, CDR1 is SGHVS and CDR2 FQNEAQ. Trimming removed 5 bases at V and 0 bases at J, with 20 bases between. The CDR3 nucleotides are TGTGCCAGCAGCAGCGTTAGGGGATCGGGGAGCTCCTACAATGAGCAGTTCTTC. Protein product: CASSSVRGSGSSYNEQFF.

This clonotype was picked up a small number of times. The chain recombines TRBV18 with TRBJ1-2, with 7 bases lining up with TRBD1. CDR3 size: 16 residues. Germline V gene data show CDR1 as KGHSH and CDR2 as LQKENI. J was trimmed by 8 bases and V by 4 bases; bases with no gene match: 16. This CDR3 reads CASSRRDSLKAGGYTF. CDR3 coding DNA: TGTGCCAGCTCACGAAGGGACAGCCTCAAGGCGGGCGGCTACACCTTC.

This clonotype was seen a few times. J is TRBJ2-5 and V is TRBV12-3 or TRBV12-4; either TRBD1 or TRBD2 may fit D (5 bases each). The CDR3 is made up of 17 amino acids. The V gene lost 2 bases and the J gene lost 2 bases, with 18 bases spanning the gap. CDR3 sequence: CASSLSVSNRRQETQYF. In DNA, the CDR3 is TGTGCCAGCAGTTTAAGTGTATCGAACAGGAGGCAAGAGACCCAGTACTTC.

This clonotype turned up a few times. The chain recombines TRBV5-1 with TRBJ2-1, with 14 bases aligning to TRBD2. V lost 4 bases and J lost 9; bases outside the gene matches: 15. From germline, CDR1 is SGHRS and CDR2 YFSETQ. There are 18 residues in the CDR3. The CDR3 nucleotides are TGCGCCAGCAGCCGGCTAGGGACTAGCGGGGGAGGCATCATTGAGCAGTTCTTC. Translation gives CASSRLGTSGGGIIEQFF.

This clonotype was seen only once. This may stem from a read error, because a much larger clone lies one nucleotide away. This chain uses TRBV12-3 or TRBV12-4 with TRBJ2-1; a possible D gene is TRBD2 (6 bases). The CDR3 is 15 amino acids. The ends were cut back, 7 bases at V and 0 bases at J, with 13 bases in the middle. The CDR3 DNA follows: TGTGCCAGCACCAAACCCGGGAGCTCCTACAATGAGCAGTTCTTC. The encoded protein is CASTKPGSSYNEQFF.

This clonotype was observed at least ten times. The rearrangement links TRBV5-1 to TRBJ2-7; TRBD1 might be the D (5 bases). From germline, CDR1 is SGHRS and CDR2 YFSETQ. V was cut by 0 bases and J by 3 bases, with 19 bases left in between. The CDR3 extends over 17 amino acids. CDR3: CASSLDRAWSRGYEQYF. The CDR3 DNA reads TGCGCCAGCAGCTTGGACCGGGCGTGGTCTAGGGGCTACGAGCAGTACTTC. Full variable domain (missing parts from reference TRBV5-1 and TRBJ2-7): KAGVTQTPRYLIKTRGQQVTLSCSPISGHRSVSWYQQTPGQGLQFLFEYFSETQRNKGNFPGRFSGRQFSNSRSEMNVSTLELGDSALYLCASSLDRAWSRGYEQYFGPGTRLTVT.

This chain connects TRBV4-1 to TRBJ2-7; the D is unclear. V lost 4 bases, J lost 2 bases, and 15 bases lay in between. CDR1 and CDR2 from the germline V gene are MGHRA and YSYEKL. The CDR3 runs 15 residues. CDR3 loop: CASSLSSASPYEQYF. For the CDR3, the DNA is TGCGCCAGCAGCCTTAGCAGCGCGAGTCCCTACGAGCAGTACTTC.

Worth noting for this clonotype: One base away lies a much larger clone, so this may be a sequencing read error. This chain's CDR3 is CASSLITGGELFF. The CDR3 nucleotides read TGTGCCAGCAGCCTCATAACAGGCGGGGAGCTGTTTTTT. This sequence joins TRBV27 and TRBJ2-2, with D perhaps matching TRBD1 (5 bases). This CDR3 has 13 residues. The germline CDR1 and CDR2 sequences are MNHEY and SMNVEV (reference sequence). V shed 6 bases and J shed 7 bases, with 12 bases lying between them.

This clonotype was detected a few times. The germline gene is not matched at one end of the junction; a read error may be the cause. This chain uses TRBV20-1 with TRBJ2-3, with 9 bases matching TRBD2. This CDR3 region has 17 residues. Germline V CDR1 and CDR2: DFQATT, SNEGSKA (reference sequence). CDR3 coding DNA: TGCTGTGCTAGAGAGATTCGCGCGGGAGGGCCTCGAGATACGCAGTATTTT. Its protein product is CCAREIRAGGPRDTQYF.

In DNA form, the CDR3 reads TGTGCCAGCAGTTTATCAAGCGGAGGGAGCGGGAGGGCCGTTGAGCAGTTCTTC. Translated: CASSLSSGGSGRAVEQFF. The V gene is TRBV27, the J gene TRBJ2-1; 10 nucleotides match TRBD2. Per the germline V gene, CDR1 is MNHEY and CDR2 is SMNVEV (reference sequence). This CDR3 is 18 amino acids long. The ends lost 0 bases at V and 9 bases at J; junction bases unmatched: 14.

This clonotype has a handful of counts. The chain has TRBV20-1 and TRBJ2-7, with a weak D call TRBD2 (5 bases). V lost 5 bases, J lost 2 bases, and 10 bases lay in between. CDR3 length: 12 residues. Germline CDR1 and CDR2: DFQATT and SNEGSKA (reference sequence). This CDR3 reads CSAGGRTYEQYF. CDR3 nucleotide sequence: TGCAGTGCTGGCGGGCGAACCTACGAGCAGTACTTC.

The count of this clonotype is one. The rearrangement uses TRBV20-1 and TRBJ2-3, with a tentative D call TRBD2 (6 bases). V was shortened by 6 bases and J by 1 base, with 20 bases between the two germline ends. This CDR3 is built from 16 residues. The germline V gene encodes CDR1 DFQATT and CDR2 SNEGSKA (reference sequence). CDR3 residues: CSAERLSTSGTDTQYF. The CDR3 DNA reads TGCAGTGCGGAACGCCTTTCGACTAGTGGCACAGATACGCAGTATTTT.

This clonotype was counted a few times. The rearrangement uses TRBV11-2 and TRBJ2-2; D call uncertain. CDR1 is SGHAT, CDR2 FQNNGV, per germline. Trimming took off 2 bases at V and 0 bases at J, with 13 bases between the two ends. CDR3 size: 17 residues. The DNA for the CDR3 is TGTGCCAGCAGCTTACTTCTGCGGAGATCGAACACCGGGGAGCTGTTTTTT. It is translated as CASSLLLRRSNTGELFF.

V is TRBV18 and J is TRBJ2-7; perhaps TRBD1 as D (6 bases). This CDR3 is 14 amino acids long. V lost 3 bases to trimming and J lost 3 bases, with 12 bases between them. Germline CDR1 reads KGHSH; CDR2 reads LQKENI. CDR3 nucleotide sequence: TGTGCCAGCTCACCGGGGGCAGGTCTCTACGAGCAGTACTTC. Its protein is CASSPGAGLYEQYF.

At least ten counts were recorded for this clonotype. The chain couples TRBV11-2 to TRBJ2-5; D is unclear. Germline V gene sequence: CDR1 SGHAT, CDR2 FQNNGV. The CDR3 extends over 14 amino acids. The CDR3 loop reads CATKPRSTLETQYF. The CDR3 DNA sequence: TGTGCTACTAAACCCCGCAGCACATTAGAGACCCAGTACTTC.

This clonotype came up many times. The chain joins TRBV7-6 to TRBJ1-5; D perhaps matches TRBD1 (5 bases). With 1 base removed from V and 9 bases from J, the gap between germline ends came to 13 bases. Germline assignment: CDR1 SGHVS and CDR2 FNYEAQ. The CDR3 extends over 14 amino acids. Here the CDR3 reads CASSLGGNHRPQHF. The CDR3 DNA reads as TGTGCCAGCAGCTTAGGGGGGAACCATCGGCCCCAGCATTTT.

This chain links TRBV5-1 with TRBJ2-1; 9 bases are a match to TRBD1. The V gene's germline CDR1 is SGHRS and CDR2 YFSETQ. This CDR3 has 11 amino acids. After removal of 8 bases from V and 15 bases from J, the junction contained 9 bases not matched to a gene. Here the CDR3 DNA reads TGCGCCAGTCACCGGGACAGGGTCCGGTTCTTC. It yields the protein CASHRDRVRFF.

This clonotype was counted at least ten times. CDR3 residues: CASGQGHTDTQYF. The CDR3 DNA sequence: TGTGCCAGTGGACAGGGGCACACAGATACGCAGTATTTT. The chain joins TRBV12-3 or TRBV12-4 to TRBJ2-3; 9 positions match TRBD1. The CDR3 spans 13 residues. The ends lost 9 bases at V and 2 bases at J; junction bases unmatched: 3.

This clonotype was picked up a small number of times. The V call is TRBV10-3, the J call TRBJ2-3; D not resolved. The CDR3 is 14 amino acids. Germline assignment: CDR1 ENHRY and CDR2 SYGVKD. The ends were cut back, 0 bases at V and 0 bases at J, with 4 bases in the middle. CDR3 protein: CAISESESTDTQYF. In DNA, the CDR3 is TGTGCCATCAGTGAGTCGGAAAGCACAGATACGCAGTATTTT.

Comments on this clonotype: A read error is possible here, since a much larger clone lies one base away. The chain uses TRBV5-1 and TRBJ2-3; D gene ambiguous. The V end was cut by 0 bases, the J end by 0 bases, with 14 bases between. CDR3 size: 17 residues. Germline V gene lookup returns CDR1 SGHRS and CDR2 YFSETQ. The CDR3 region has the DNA TGCGCCAGCAGCTTGGAGGACGGAACGACTAGCACAGATACGCAGTATTTT. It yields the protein CASSLEDGTTSTDTQYF.

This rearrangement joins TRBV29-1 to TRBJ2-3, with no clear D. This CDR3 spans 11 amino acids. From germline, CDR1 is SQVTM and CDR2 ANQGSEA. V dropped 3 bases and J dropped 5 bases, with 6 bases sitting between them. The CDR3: CSVDRRDTQYF. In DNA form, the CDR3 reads TGCAGCGTTGACCGCCGAGATACGCAGTATTTT.